Following are 3 T cell receptor beta chains from one sample sequenced in a study of cytomegalovirus exposure and HLA in healthy donors. Sequencing was performed with immunoSEQ multiplex PCR; in TCRdb, only in-frame clones are kept and a portion is missing. The data contain a few hundred thousand clones, roughly 85% of them seen just once; the ten biggest clones take up more than 0.8%. Input material: PBMCs. The receptors come from a woman under 30 in good health and CMV-seronegative.

V is TRBV6-5 and J is TRBJ2-2; 7 bases map to TRBD1. Trimming removed 4 bases from V and 3 bases from J; junction bases left unmatched: 5. Germline-derived CDR1 and CDR2 are MNHEY and SVGAGI. This CDR3 comprises 15 residues. CDR3: CASSLQGSHTGELFF. Written as DNA, the CDR3 is TGTGCCAGCAGTTTACAGGGGTCGCACACCGGGGAGCTGTTTTTT.

The V gene is TRBV7-3, the J gene TRBJ1-3; D gene unclear. The germline CDR1 and CDR2 sequences are SGHTA and FQGTGA. CDR3 size: 14 residues. V was shortened by 5 bases and J by 0 bases, with 8 bases between the two germline ends. As DNA, the CDR3 is TGTGCCAGCAGCCCGTACAGCTCTGGAAACACCATATATTTT. It specifies CASSPYSSGNTIYF. The full variable domain, in which reference TRBV7-3 and TRBJ1-3 provide the parts outside the CDR3, is GAGVSQTPSNKVTEKGKYVELRCDPISGHTALYWYRQSLGQGPEFLIYFQGTGAADDSGLPNDRFFAVRPEGSVSTLKIQRTERGDSAVYLCASSPYSSGNTIYFGEGSWLTVV.

The V call is TRBV29-1, the J call TRBJ2-1, with TRBD2 matching over 13 bases. Germline assignment: CDR1 SQVTM and CDR2 ANQGSEA. The CDR3 has 18 amino acids. With V trimmed by 6 bases and J by 7 bases, 18 bases remained unmatched. CDR3 sequence: CSVGGTSGTQVRGNEQFF. CDR3 nucleotide sequence: TGCAGCGTGGGGGGGACTAGCGGGACACAAGTAAGAGGGAATGAGCAGTTCTTC.